One sample yielded the 32 T cell receptor beta chains listed below, sequenced in a study of CD8 T cells in ankylosing spondylitis. TCRdb reprocessed the 5' RACE reads with MiXCR, giving one entry per CDR3 protein. The sample consists of under 300,000 distinct CDR3 sequences, approximately 20% of them appearing once. Sequencing was performed on blood, either unsorted or a sorted T cell fraction (not recorded which). The receptors were sampled from a male donor with ankylosing spondylitis or in good health (not recorded which).

The chain combines TRBV7-6 with TRBJ1-1; D remains ambiguous. V lost 4 bases to trimming and J lost 7 bases, with 13 bases between them. The CDR3 length is 13 residues. Germline V gene sequence: CDR1 SGHVS, CDR2 FNYEAQ. CDR3 DNA: TGTGCCAGCAGCTCAACGACGAGACTTGAAGCTTTCTTT. Translation: CASSSTTRLEAFF.

This clonotype occurred a few times. The chain carries TRBV10-3 and TRBJ1-1; D gene unclear. CDR1 is ENHRY, CDR2 SYGVKD, per germline. The ends were cut back, 11 bases at V and 0 bases at J, with 13 bases in the middle. This CDR3 has 13 residues. As DNA, the CDR3 is TGTGCCGCCCGGAGAGCCGTGAACACTGAAGCTTTCTTT. It translates to CAARRAVNTEAFF.

This clonotype was picked up a small number of times. The chain's CDR3 is CSARPLAGVTGELFF. As DNA, the CDR3 is TGCAGTGCTAGACCCCTAGCGGGAGTGACTGGGGAGCTGTTTTTT. The rearrangement joins TRBV20-1 to TRBJ2-2; 10 nucleotides align to TRBD2. V was clipped by 2 bases and J by 8 bases; unmatched bases: 8. Germline V gene sequence: CDR1 DFQATT, CDR2 SNEGSKA (reference sequence). This CDR3 is built from 15 residues.

To note about this clonotype: With a much larger clone just one base away, this may be a read error. The J gene is TRBJ1-4, the V gene TRBV2; D is possibly TRBD1 (5 bases). The V and J ends lost 4 bases and 5 bases respectively, with 11 bases between them. CDR3 length: 14 residues. The germline V gene has CDR1 SNHLY and CDR2 FYNNEI. The CDR3 loop reads CASSVGTPNEKLFF. The CDR3 region has the DNA TGTGCCAGCAGTGTCGGGACTCCAAATGAAAAACTGTTTTTT.

The sample holds many counts of this clonotype. The V call is TRBV12-3 or TRBV12-4, the J call TRBJ2-3; maybe TRBD2 (5 bases). The CDR3 covers 14 residues. The ends were cut back, 5 bases at V and 0 bases at J, with 9 bases in the middle. CDR3 region: CASSRSGSTDTQYF. Here the CDR3 DNA reads TGTGCCAGCAGTAGATCGGGAAGCACAGATACGCAGTATTTT.

This sequence joins TRBV3-1 and TRBJ2-1; D is perhaps TRBD1 (6 bases). This CDR3 is 15 amino acids long. CDR1 and CDR2 from the germline V gene are LGHDT and YNNKEL (reference sequence). Trimming removed 1 base from V and 5 bases from J, with 12 bases in between. The CDR3 DNA sequence: TGTGCCAGCAGCCAAGGCACAGGGACGAACAATGAGCAGTTCTTC. Translation gives CASSQGTGTNNEQFF.

This clonotype has more than one count but fewer than ten. The chain joins TRBV12-3 or TRBV12-4 to TRBJ2-5; 8 nucleotides align to TRBD2. V shed 5 bases and J 5 bases; nucleotides not matched to a gene: 7. The CDR3 length is 14 residues. In DNA, the CDR3 is TGTGCCAGCAGTCCCGGACTAGCTCCTGAGACCCAGTACTTC. This codes for CASSPGLAPETQYF.

The chain uses TRBV4-1 and TRBJ2-1; no reliable D call. Germline loops: CDR1 MGHRA, CDR2 YSYEKL. This CDR3 has 14 residues. V lost 3 bases, J lost 0 bases, and 6 bases lay in between. Written as DNA, the CDR3 is TGCGCCAGCAGCCACCTACTCTCCTACAATGAGCAGTTCTTC. Amino acid sequence: CASSHLLSYNEQFF.

The genes are TRBV4-3 and TRBJ2-7; the D gene is possibly TRBD1 (5 bases). V lost 0 bases and J lost 3, with 12 bases in between. The germline V gene has CDR1 LGHNA and CDR2 YSLEER. The CDR3 length is 15 residues. CDR3 in amino acids: CASSQDPETDYEQYF. CDR3 coding DNA: TGCGCCAGCAGCCAAGATCCAGAGACAGACTACGAGCAGTACTTC.

The chain couples TRBV7-9 to TRBJ2-5; TRBD2 matches at 10 bases. J gave up 3 bases and V 5 bases, and 3 bases lay outside the gene matches. This CDR3 spans 14 amino acids. Germline CDR1 is SEHNR and CDR2 is FQNEAQ (reference sequence). The CDR3 region is CASSNLAGEETQYF. CDR3 sequence (DNA): TGTGCCAGCAGCAACCTAGCGGGGGAAGAGACCCAGTACTTC.

This clonotype was counted a few times. The chain uses TRBV12-3 or TRBV12-4 and TRBJ2-1; D is unresolved. This CDR3 is 12 amino acids long. V was pared by 3 bases and J by 10 bases, with 10 bases between. CDR3 protein: CASSFILSEQFF. As DNA, the CDR3 is TGTGCCAGCAGTTTCATTCTGAGCGAGCAGTTCTTC.

J is TRBJ2-1 and V is TRBV7-2, with 8 bases matching TRBD1. Trimming at V came to 8 bases and at J to 1 base, leaving 4 bases not matched to a gene. Germline assignment: CDR1 SGHTA and CDR2 FQGNSA. This CDR3 has 14 amino acids. CDR3 coding DNA: TGTGCCAGCGCAGGGGGCCCATCCTACAATGAGCAGTTCTTC. Translated, it gives CASAGGPSYNEQFF.

This clonotype has just a few counts. The rearrangement uses TRBV7-2 and TRBJ2-1; 9 bases agree with TRBD2. With 3 bases clipped from V and 8 bases from J, the junction kept 17 bases outside the gene matches. This CDR3 has 18 residues. Germline-derived CDR1 and CDR2 are SGHTA and FQGNSA. CDR3 coding DNA: TGTGCCAGCAGCTTGAGCGGGGGGTTGGGACTAGCCATTCATGAGCAGTTCTTC. This codes for CASSLSGGLGLAIHEQFF.

The chain uses TRBV4-2 and TRBJ2-2, with D possibly being TRBD2 (5 bases). The V end was cut by 1 base, the J end by 5 bases, with 8 bases between. Per germline, CDR1 LGHNA and CDR2 YNFKEQ. The CDR3 covers 14 residues. The chain's CDR3 is CASSQGSGTGELFF. For the CDR3, the DNA is TGTGCCAGCAGCCAAGGGTCGGGGACCGGGGAGCTGTTTTTT.

The chain employs TRBV5-1 and TRBJ2-5; 7 bases line up with TRBD1. Germline CDR1 and CDR2: SGHRS and YFSETQ. J was trimmed by 3 bases and V by 1 base; bases with no gene match: 9. CDR3 size: 16 residues. CDR3 DNA: TGCGCCAGCAGCTTGACTGACAGGGATCGCAAAGAGACCCAGTACTTC. This sequence encodes CASSLTDRDRKETQYF. Variable domain in full (rest from reference TRBV5-1 and TRBJ2-5): KAGVTQTPRYLIKTRGQQVTLSCSPISGHRSVSWYQQTPGQGLQFLFEYFSETQRNKGNFPGRFSGRQFSNSRSEMNVSTLELGDSALYLCASSLTDRDRKETQYFGPGTRLLVL.

This clonotype is a singleton in its sample. A much larger clone differs by one base, so this may be a read error. The rearrangement links TRBV7-8 to TRBJ2-7; maybe TRBD2 (6 bases). The CDR3 loop spans 15 amino acids. CDR1 and CDR2 (germline): SGHVS, FQNEAQ. CDR3 bases: TGTGCCAGCAGCACCGGGACTGGGGGTCCCTACGAGCAGTCCTTC. As protein: CASSTGTGGPYEQSF.

J is TRBJ2-1 and V is TRBV11-2; unclear D gene. The length of the CDR3 is 14 residues. Germline assignment: CDR1 SGHAT and CDR2 FQNNGV. Trimming pared 3 bases from V and 5 bases from J, leaving 11 bases between. The DNA for the CDR3 is TGTGCCAGCAGCTTGGTCCAAGTAAACAATGAGCAGTTCTTC. It yields the protein CASSLVQVNNEQFF.

This clonotype was seen only a few times. J is TRBJ2-1 and V is TRBV12-3 or TRBV12-4; the D gene could be TRBD1 or TRBD2 (5 bases each). The CDR3 length is 14 residues. The V and J ends lost 6 bases and 5 bases respectively, with 14 bases between them. CDR3 loop: CASSPWDQHNEQFF. DNA for the CDR3: TGTGCCAGCAGCCCATGGGACCAACACAATGAGCAGTTCTTC.

V usage is TRBV13 and J usage is TRBJ2-7; 9 positions agree with TRBD2. The CDR3 length is 16 residues. After removal of 5 bases from V and 4 bases from J, the junction contained 12 bases not matched to a gene. CDR1 is PRHDT, CDR2 FYEKMQ, per germline (reference sequence). The CDR3 reads CASSDRGLAGDYEQYF. In nucleotides, the CDR3 is TGTGCCAGCAGCGATCGGGGACTAGCAGGGGATTACGAGCAGTACTTC.

This clonotype came up a few times. The V call is TRBV3-1, the J call TRBJ2-3; D is undetermined. Trimming removed 0 bases at V and 2 bases at J, with 9 bases between. CDR3 size: 15 residues. CDR1 is LGHDT, CDR2 YNNKEL, per germline (reference sequence). The CDR3 region is CASSQDSSYTDTQYF. CDR3 DNA sequence: TGTGCCAGCAGCCAAGACTCAAGTTACACAGATACGCAGTATTTT.

V gene TRBV7-8 combines with J gene TRBJ2-2; D is unresolved. This CDR3 region has 15 residues. The V end lost 5 bases, the J end lost 0 bases, and 10 bases lay between the germline ends. Germline V CDR1 and CDR2: SGHVS, FQNEAQ. DNA for the CDR3: TGTGCCAGCAGCCCCTATCCTACGAACACCGGGGAGCTGTTTTTT. It codes for CASSPYPTNTGELFF.

This clonotype was recorded a few times. The CDR3 here is CASSQVNGRSNSPLHF. In DNA form, the CDR3 reads TGTGCCAGCAGCCAAGTGAACGGGAGGTCTAATTCACCCCTCCACTTT. The chain employs TRBV3-1 and TRBJ1-6; D is uncertain. V was pared by 1 base and J by 6 bases, with 13 bases between. The CDR3 has 16 amino acids. Germline-derived CDR1 and CDR2 are LGHDT and YNNKEL (reference sequence).

This clonotype was detected many times. The V and J genes are TRBV10-3 and TRBJ2-1; 8 nucleotides match TRBD2. The germline gives CDR1 ENHRY, CDR2 SYGVKD. V trimming: 2 bases; J trimming: 4 bases; junction bases outside the gene matches: 4. This CDR3 is built from 15 residues. This chain's CDR3 is CAISEVLAAYNEQFF. The CDR3 nucleotides are TGTGCCATCAGTGAGGTACTAGCGGCATACAATGAGCAGTTCTTC.

The rearrangement links TRBV18 to TRBJ2-7; a weak D match, TRBD1 (5 bases). Germline V gene sequence: CDR1 KGHSH, CDR2 LQKENI. Trimming took off 2 bases at V and 4 bases at J, with 18 bases between the two ends. The CDR3 contains 16 residues. In DNA, the CDR3 is TGTGCCAGCTCACCATTCCCAGGGTTCTCGAGATACGAGCAGTACTTC. Translated, it gives CASSPFPGFSRYEQYF.

The CDR3 loop is CASSQDRGDTGELFF. The CDR3 DNA is TGCGCCAGCAGCCAAGATAGGGGGGACACCGGGGAGCTGTTTTTT. This chain uses TRBV4-3 with TRBJ2-2; tentatively, D is TRBD1 or TRBD2 (6 bases each). From germline, CDR1 is LGHNA and CDR2 YSLEER. Trimming stripped 0 bases from V and 3 bases from J, with 8 bases between. This CDR3 is 15 amino acids long.

The chain uses TRBV20-1 and TRBJ2-7, with 8 bases aligning to TRBD2. Germline V CDR1 and CDR2: DFQATT, SNEGSKA (reference sequence). This CDR3 is built from 15 residues. After removal of 6 bases from V and 0 bases from J, the junction contained 10 bases not matched to a gene. CDR3 bases: TGCAGTGCCGAAGACCGGGGGGGGAACTCCTACGAGCAGTACTTC. It encodes CSAEDRGGNSYEQYF.

V is TRBV29-1 and J is TRBJ2-2; D may be TRBD2 (6 bases). The CDR3 extends over 17 amino acids. The ends were cut back, 1 base at V and 9 bases at J, with 24 bases in the middle. Germline CDR1 reads SQVTM; CDR2 reads ANQGSEA. Here the CDR3 DNA reads TGCAGCGTTGAAGGGGGACTTAAGATTCGAGCGACCCGGGAGCTGTTTTTT. Translating gives CSVEGGLKIRATRELFF.

This sequence joins TRBV6-5 and TRBJ1-2; the D gene is possibly TRBD1 (5 bases). CDR1 is MNHEY, CDR2 SVGAGI, per germline. The V end was cut by 0 bases, the J end by 8 bases, with 10 bases between. The CDR3 length is 13 residues. As DNA, the CDR3 is TGTGCCAGCAGTTACTCTCAGGGTTCGGGCTACACCTTC. Protein: CASSYSQGSGYTF.

This clonotype was recorded at least ten times. The DNA of the CDR3 is TGTGCCAGCAGCTTGGGACAGACCGTCTACGAGCAGTACTTC. This codes for CASSLGQTVYEQYF. The V call is TRBV5-5, the J call TRBJ2-7, with D possibly matching TRBD1 (5 bases). The ends were cut back, 0 bases at V and 3 bases at J, with 10 bases in the middle. Germline V gene lookup returns CDR1 SGHKS and CDR2 YYEKEE (reference sequence). The CDR3 covers 14 residues.

This clonotype came up a few times. V and J are TRBV4-1 and TRBJ2-2; TRBD2 matches at 12 bases. CDR3 size: 17 residues. Germline V lookup: CDR1 MGHRA, CDR2 YSYEKL. V lost 3 bases, J lost 5 bases, and 7 bases stayed unmatched. CDR3 DNA sequence: TGCGCCAGCAGCCACCAACTAGCGGGAGGTTTGACCGGGGAGCTGTTTTTT. Its translation: CASSHQLAGGLTGELFF.

J is TRBJ2-7 and V is TRBV12-3 or TRBV12-4; the D is unclear. The CDR3 runs 14 residues. Between the trimmed V and J ends, which lost 3 bases and 5 bases, there was a span of 14 bases. This CDR3 is CASSFGFLGHEQYF. The CDR3 bases are TGTGCCAGCAGTTTTGGGTTCTTAGGCCACGAGCAGTACTTC.

This clonotype occurred a few times. V is TRBV4-2 and J is TRBJ2-3; weak D call: TRBD2 (5 bases). Per germline, CDR1 LGHNA and CDR2 YNFKEQ. V shed 0 bases and J shed 7 bases, with 11 bases lying between them. This CDR3 has 14 amino acids. The CDR3 sequence is CASSQERVGNTQYF. The CDR3 coding sequence is TGTGCCAGCAGCCAAGAGCGGGTGGGCAATACGCAGTATTTT.